The 20 T cell receptor beta chains reported below all come from one sample, sequenced in a study of technical replicates of blood from a handful of donors. Repertoires were generated with immunoSEQ multiplex PCR, while TCRdb's copy carries only in-frame clones and drops some. Here the sample spans about 62,000 clones, roughly 90% being singletons. The sequenced material came from PBMCs. The origin of the receptors is a human donor in good health. Some clones in this sample may be carry-over from other donors' samples.

The V and J genes are TRBV18 and TRBJ2-2; TRBD1 is a possible D gene (5 bases). Germline V gives CDR1 KGHSH, CDR2 LQKENI. With 2 bases removed from V and 5 bases from J, the gap between germline ends came to 9 bases. The CDR3 extends over 14 amino acids. The CDR3 bases are TGTGCCAGCTCACCAAGTACAGGAACCGGGGAGCTGTTTTTT. Translating it yields CASSPSTGTGELFF.

This clone was observed once. Here the CDR3 DNA reads TGTGCCAGCGCTAGCGGGCTCTACGAGCAGTACTTC. It codes for CASASGLYEQYF. The chain combines TRBV6-5 with TRBJ2-7; TRBD2 aligns across 8 bases. Germline V gene lookup returns CDR1 MNHEY and CDR2 SVGAGI. Trimming took 8 bases from V and 3 from J; bases not matched to a gene: 3. CDR3 length: 12 residues.

The V gene is TRBV4-3, the J gene TRBJ1-1, with TRBD1 matching 7 bases. This CDR3 comprises 16 residues. Germline CDR1 reads LGHNA; CDR2 reads YSLEER. Trimming at V came to 3 bases and at J to 0 bases, leaving 7 bases not matched to a gene. The CDR3 coding sequence is TGCGCCAGCAGCCAGAGGACAGGAATCATGAACACTGAAGCTTTCTTT. This encodes CASSQRTGIMNTEAFF.

The chain combines TRBV10-3 with TRBJ2-1; a possible D gene is TRBD1 (6 bases). Germline-derived CDR1 and CDR2 are ENHRY and SYGVKD. Trimming took 8 bases from V and 5 from J, leaving 19 bases between them. CDR3 length: 15 residues. The CDR3 bases are TGTGCCATCGGGGGCCGGGACCCACTAAACAATGAGCAGTTCTTC. Its translation: CAIGGRDPLNNEQFF.

The chain is built from TRBV28 and TRBJ1-2, with 7 positions matching TRBD1. Germline values: CDR1 MDHEN, CDR2 SYDVKM. CDR3 length equals 16 residues. V was clipped by 7 bases and J by 4 bases; unmatched bases: 15. The CDR3 here is CASNAIGDRRSYGYTF. The CDR3 DNA sequence: TGTGCCAGCAATGCCATAGGGGACAGAAGGTCCTATGGCTACACCTTC.

This sequence joins TRBV12-5 and TRBJ1-2; possible D gene TRBD1, 5 bases. Trimming took off 1 base at V and 8 bases at J, with 11 bases between the two ends. CDR3 length: 13 residues. Germline assignment: CDR1 LGHNT and CDR2 FRNRAP. DNA for the CDR3: TGTGCTAGTGGTTTGGCCGGGGGGGTCGGCTACACCTTC. Encoded protein: CASGLAGGVGYTF. Using reference TRBV12-5 and TRBJ1-2 for the parts outside the CDR3, the full variable domain is DARVTQTPRHKVTEMGQEVTMRCQPILGHNTVFWYRQTMMQGLELLAYFRNRAPLDDSGMPKDRFSAEMPDATLATLKIQPSEPRDSAVYFCASGLAGGVGYTFGSGTRLTVV.

Only one count was recorded for this clone. The chain recombines TRBV5-3 with TRBJ2-3, with 11 positions matching TRBD2. TRBV5-3 is reported as an ORF; its role is uncertain. This CDR3 region has 15 residues. V trimming: 4 bases; J trimming: 1 base; junction bases outside the gene matches: 2. CDR3: CARSQLAGGTDTQYF. The CDR3 DNA reads as TGTGCCAGAAGCCAACTAGCGGGGGGCACAGATACGCAGTATTTT.

This sequence joins TRBV7-3 and TRBJ2-2, with 8 bases matching TRBD2. The CDR3 has 16 residues. From germline, CDR1 is SGHTA and CDR2 FQGTGA. The ends lost 3 bases at V and 7 bases at J; junction bases unmatched: 10. DNA of the CDR3: TGTGCCAGCAGCTTTTCCTCGGGGGGGCAAGGCGGGGAGCTGTTTTTT. Its translation: CASSFSSGGQGGELFF. Looking up the rest from reference TRBV7-3 and TRBJ2-2 gives the full variable domain: GAGVSQTPSNKVTEKGKYVELRCDPISGHTALYWYRQSLGQGPEFLIYFQGTGAADDSGLPNDRFFAVRPEGSVSTLKIQRTERGDSAVYLCASSFSSGGQGGELFFGEGSRLTVL.

The chain employs TRBV5-4 and TRBJ2-5; TRBD2 might be the D (6 bases). CDR1 is SGHNT and CDR2 is YYREEE in the germline V gene (reference sequence). The length of the CDR3 is 15 residues. With 0 bases removed from V and 5 bases from J, the gap between germline ends came to 14 bases. In DNA, the CDR3 is TGTGCCAGCAGCTTGGCTAGACGGGGGTGGGAGACCCAGTACTTC. Translating gives CASSLARRGWETQYF.

The V gene is TRBV29-1, the J gene TRBJ1-1; no reliable D call. The CDR3 loop spans 10 amino acids. From germline, CDR1 is SQVTM and CDR2 ANQGSEA. V was clipped by 5 bases and J by 3 bases, with 4 bases between them. CDR3 nucleotide sequence: TGCAGCGTTCCGGACACTGAAGCTTTCTTT. Protein product: CSVPDTEAFF.

The V and J genes are TRBV5-5 and TRBJ2-7; the match to TRBD2 covers 9 bases. In germline, CDR1 is SGHKS, CDR2 YYEKEE (reference sequence). The CDR3 is made up of 14 amino acids. The junction had 8 bases not matched to a gene; V was cut back by 3 bases and J by 7 bases. CDR3 sequence (DNA): TGTGCCAGCAGCTCGCTAGCGGGACCCCTGGAGCAGTACTTC. Protein product: CASSSLAGPLEQYF.

The chain has TRBV14 and TRBJ1-1; TRBD1 matches at 7 bases. CDR1 SGHDN and CDR2 FVKESK come from the germline V gene. CDR3 length: 15 residues. The trim removed 4 bases at V and 0 bases at J, leaving 5 bases unmatched. In DNA, the CDR3 is TGTGCCAGCAGCCCTCGGACAGGACTGAACACTGAAGCTTTCTTT. Amino acids: CASSPRTGLNTEAFF.

The chain combines TRBV5-1 with TRBJ2-7, with D perhaps assigned TRBD1 or TRBD2 (5 bases each). Germline CDR1 reads SGHRS; CDR2 reads YFSETQ. CDR3 length equals 14 residues. V lost 4 bases and J lost 1, with 12 bases in between. CDR3 bases: TGCGCCAGCAGCCTGGACACGGGATCCTACGAGCAGTACTTC. Translated: CASSLDTGSYEQYF.

This chain links TRBV5-1 with TRBJ2-3, with D tentatively TRBD2 (6 bases). Germline loops: CDR1 SGHRS, CDR2 YFSETQ. Between the trimmed V and J ends, which lost 1 base and 2 bases, there was a span of 8 bases. CDR3 size: 14 residues. CDR3 region: CASSLTSLTDTQYF. The CDR3 DNA is TGCGCCAGCAGCTTGACTAGCCTCACAGATACGCAGTATTTT. The complete variable domain, with remaining parts taken from reference TRBV5-1 and TRBJ2-3, reads KAGVTQTPRYLIKTRGQQVTLSCSPISGHRSVSWYQQTPGQGLQFLFEYFSETQRNKGNFPGRFSGRQFSNSRSEMNVSTLELGDSALYLCASSLTSLTDTQYFGPGTRLTVL.

This clone has just one count. This chain joins TRBV5-1 and TRBJ2-7; 10 positions match TRBD2. The CDR3 covers 15 residues. Germline loops: CDR1 SGHRS, CDR2 YFSETQ. Unmatched junction bases numbered 4, after V lost 4 bases and J lost 0 bases. CDR3 DNA: TGCGCCAGCAGCCAGACTAGCGGGCTCTCCTACGAGCAGTACTTC. Protein sequence: CASSQTSGLSYEQYF.

This clone was observed once. The genes are TRBV25-1 and TRBJ2-3; 10 positions match TRBD1. The CDR3 runs to 16 residues. Trimming removed 4 bases from V and 6 bases from J; junction bases left unmatched: 10. Germline V gene sequence: CDR1 MGHDK, CDR2 SYGVNS. The CDR3 DNA is TGTGCCAGCAGTGCCAGAACGGGACAGGGGCGGGATACGCAGTATTTT. It is translated as CASSARTGQGRDTQYF.

This chain joins TRBV5-1 and TRBJ2-3, with D possibly TRBD1 on 5 matching bases. The CDR3 runs to 16 residues. V was pared by 0 bases and J by 1 base, with 12 bases between. In germline, CDR1 is SGHRS, CDR2 YFSETQ. Here the CDR3 reads CASSLEFVRGTDTQYF. CDR3 sequence (DNA): TGCGCCAGCAGCTTGGAGTTTGTCAGGGGCACAGATACGCAGTATTTT.

The chain employs TRBV27 and TRBJ2-7; 7 bases agree with TRBD1. Germline-derived CDR1 and CDR2 are MNHEY and SMNVEV (reference sequence). CDR3 length: 16 residues. J gave up 2 bases and V 6 bases, and 13 bases lay outside the gene matches. CDR3 nucleotides: TGTGCCAGCAGACAGACAGGGATGAAAATGACCTACGAGCAGTACTTC. The encoded protein is CASRQTGMKMTYEQYF.

J is TRBJ1-5 and V is TRBV10-3, with 8 bases that match TRBD1. V shed 3 bases, J shed 6 bases, and the junction held 7 bases outside the gene matches. CDR1 is ENHRY and CDR2 is SYGVKD in the germline V gene. The CDR3 covers 15 residues. The CDR3 protein is CAISDLDREGQPQHF. The CDR3 coding sequence is TGTGCCATCAGTGACCTGGACAGGGAGGGTCAGCCCCAGCATTTT.

DNA for the CDR3: TGTGCCACCAGCAGAGATGTCGCCGGGGAGCTGTTTTTT. Its translation: CATSRDVAGELFF. The genes are TRBV15 and TRBJ2-2; D gene unclear. In germline, CDR1 is LNHNV, CDR2 YYDKDF (reference sequence). V was cut by 0 bases and J by 6 bases, with 5 bases left in between. The CDR3 length is 13 residues.